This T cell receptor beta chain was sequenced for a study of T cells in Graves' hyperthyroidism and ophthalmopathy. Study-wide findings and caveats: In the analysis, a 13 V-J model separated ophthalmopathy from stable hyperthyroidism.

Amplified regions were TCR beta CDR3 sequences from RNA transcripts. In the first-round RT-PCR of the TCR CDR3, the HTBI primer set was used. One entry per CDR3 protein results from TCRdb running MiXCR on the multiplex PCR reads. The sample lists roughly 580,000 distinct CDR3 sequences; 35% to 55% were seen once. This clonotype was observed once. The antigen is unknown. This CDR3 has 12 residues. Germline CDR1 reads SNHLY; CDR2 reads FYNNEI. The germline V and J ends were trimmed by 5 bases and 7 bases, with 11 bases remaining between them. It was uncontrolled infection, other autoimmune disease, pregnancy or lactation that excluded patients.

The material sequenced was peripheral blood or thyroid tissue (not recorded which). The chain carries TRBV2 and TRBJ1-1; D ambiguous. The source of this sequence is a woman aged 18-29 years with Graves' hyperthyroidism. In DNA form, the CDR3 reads TGTGCCAGCAGTTTGTGGTCAGGTGAAGCTTTCTTT. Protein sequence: CASSLWSGEAFF.